These 10 T cell receptor beta chains originate from one sample sequenced in a study of T cells in localized non-small cell lung cancer (dated by TCRdb to the early 2020s). Libraries were prepared through the immunoSEQ multiplex PCR assay. Entries here come from immuneACCESS through TCRdb and include only in-frame sequences with V and J called. Some clones fail to appear in such tables; in the studies checked, an unresolved V gene covers under half of the shortfall, and the cause of the remainder is unknown. The sample table lists 12,000 to 15,000 clones, roughly 84% of them with a count of one. Together, the top ten hold over 4% of the sample. The source was peripheral blood, collected before any cancer treatment. These receptors were taken from a female donor older than 55 with stage I squamous cell lung carcinoma.

V gene TRBV5-1 combines with J gene TRBJ1-1; TRBD1 is a possible D gene (5 bases). The germline V gene has CDR1 SGHRS and CDR2 YFSETQ. V dropped 2 bases and J dropped 0 bases, with 14 bases sitting between them. The CDR3 runs 16 residues. The DNA for the CDR3 is TGCGCCAGCAGCTTAATCTCCCTGGGGGTGAACACTGAAGCTTTCTTT. It specifies CASSLISLGVNTEAFF.

V usage is TRBV29-1 and J usage is TRBJ2-2; TRBD1 is a possible D gene (5 bases). Trimming took 0 bases from V and 0 from J, leaving 11 bases between them. The CDR3 sequence is 16 residues long. Germline V gene data show CDR1 as SQVTM and CDR2 as ANQGSEA. CDR3 DNA: TGCAGCGTTGAAGATTGGAAGGGGTCGAACACCGGGGAGCTGTTTTTT. It translates to CSVEDWKGSNTGELFF.

This clone was found once. The rearrangement links TRBV9 to TRBJ2-3; D uncertain. The CDR3 is 16 residues long. Germline V CDR1 and CDR2: SGDLS, YYNGEE. Trimming took 0 bases from V and 4 from J, leaving 15 bases between them. CDR3 in DNA: TGTGCCAGCAGCGTAGGGGGATTCACGGTCGCAGATACGCAGTATTTT. This translates into CASSVGGFTVADTQYF.

J is TRBJ1-2 and V is TRBV27, with no clear D. V dropped 8 bases and J dropped 6 bases, with 13 bases sitting between them. The CDR3 runs 12 residues. The germline CDR1 and CDR2 sequences are MNHEY and SMNVEV (reference sequence). CDR3 protein: CASRGWEDGYTF. CDR3 coding DNA: TGTGCCAGCCGCGGCTGGGAGGATGGCTACACCTTC.

This rearrangement joins TRBV11-3 to TRBJ2-5, with 7 bases matching TRBD2. V lost 5 bases and J lost 5; bases outside the gene matches: 5. The V gene's germline CDR1 is SGHNT and CDR2 YENEEA. The CDR3 contains 13 residues. CDR3 region: CASSLGEGETQYF. Here the CDR3 DNA reads TGTGCCAGCAGCCTCGGGGAGGGGGAGACCCAGTACTTC.

The chain joins TRBV5-1 to TRBJ2-7; D gene ambiguous. This CDR3 has 14 residues. V lost 0 bases to trimming and J lost 5 bases, with 12 bases between them. CDR1 SGHRS and CDR2 YFSETQ come from the germline V gene. The chain's CDR3 is CASSLVQKMDEQYF. DNA for the CDR3: TGCGCCAGCAGCTTGGTTCAGAAAATGGACGAGCAGTACTTC. The full variable domain, its missing parts supplied by reference TRBV5-1 and TRBJ2-7, is KAGVTQTPRYLIKTRGQQVTLSCSPISGHRSVSWYQQTPGQGLQFLFEYFSETQRNKGNFPGRFSGRQFSNSRSEMNVSTLELGDSALYLCASSLVQKMDEQYFGPGTRLTVT.

In DNA form, the CDR3 reads TGTGCCATCAGTTCAACAGGGGAAAAGGGCTACACCTTC. Its protein product is CAISSTGEKGYTF. The chain couples TRBV10-3 to TRBJ1-2, with 7 bases that match TRBD1. The V and J ends lost 5 bases and 8 bases, in that order; junction bases with no gene match: 8. Per germline, CDR1 ENHRY and CDR2 SYGVKD. The CDR3 spans 13 residues.

This clone was observed a handful of times. The V call is TRBV18, the J call TRBJ1-1; D is uncertain. The CDR3 extends over 13 amino acids. Germline loops: CDR1 KGHSH, CDR2 LQKENI. Trimming cost V 6 bases and J 1 base, with 9 bases left between them. The CDR3 loop is CASSGSGNTEAFF. The CDR3, as DNA: TGTGCCAGCTCTGGCTCAGGGAACACTGAAGCTTTCTTT.

V and J are TRBV7-2 and TRBJ1-2; maybe TRBD1 (5 bases). This CDR3 region has 15 residues. Germline V gives CDR1 SGHTA, CDR2 FQGNSA. The V and J ends lost 0 bases and 2 bases respectively, with 10 bases between them. The chain's CDR3 is CASSLAFRVNYGYTF. CDR3 nucleotide sequence: TGTGCCAGCAGCTTAGCGTTCAGGGTCAACTATGGCTACACCTTC.

A single count supports this clone. The V call is TRBV12-5, the J call TRBJ2-1, with D tentatively TRBD2 (6 bases). Germline V gene lookup returns CDR1 LGHNT and CDR2 FRNRAP. Trimming took 5 bases from V and 8 from J, leaving 13 bases between them. The CDR3 runs to 13 residues. CDR3 amino acids: CASGLRRGYEQFF. The CDR3 DNA sequence: TGTGCTAGTGGTCTACGACGGGGGTATGAGCAGTTCTTC. Combining the CDR3 with reference TRBV12-5 and TRBJ2-1 gives the whole variable domain DARVTQTPRHKVTEMGQEVTMRCQPILGHNTVFWYRQTMMQGLELLAYFRNRAPLDDSGMPKDRFSAEMPDATLATLKIQPSEPRDSAVYFCASGLRRGYEQFFGPGTRLTVL.